The source of this T cell receptor (beta chain) is a study of shared clonotypes between healthy human individuals. Findings and caveats of the study: The small donor group covered limited genetic and exposure diversity.

V dropped 4 bases and J dropped 2; count of bases not matched to a gene: 9. Germline V lookup: CDR1 SGDLS, CDR2 YYNGEE. The CDR3 has 17 amino acids. With respect to this clone: Its antigen is undetermined.

This table comes from immunoSEQ multiplex PCR, and its TCRdb copy is limited to in-frame clones, with some not included. The table has 550,000 to 750,000 clones, about 90% seen once. Only CD45RO-negative cells positively selected for CCR7 counted as naive CD8 cells, so terminally differentiated effector memory CD45RA+ cells were excluded. This receptor was identified in a man aged 25 to 45 in good health. V is TRBV9 and J is TRBJ2-3, with 11 positions matching TRBD2. Material for sequencing was naive CD8+ T cells sorted from blood. The CDR3 is CASSFRLAGSFTDTQYF. The CDR3 DNA sequence: TGTGCCAGCAGCTTCCGACTAGCGGGATCTTTCACAGATACGCAGTATTTT.